This record covers a single TCR beta chain. It has no known antigen specificity. Base-call qualities are not available, and no considerably larger clone is one nucleotide away. This sample stems from a study of CD8 T cell repertoires and HIV-1 epitope variants (dated by TCRdb to about 2020). Background on the whole study: Twenty-five peptides representing autologous and known Gag and Nef epitope variants were each used to stimulate T cells in separate culture wells. The control conditions were a CMV, EBV and flu peptide pool, the Ebola AY9 epitope as a negative control, and a well with no peptide. The epitopes tested covered three Gag epitope families plus Nef HW9 and YT9. T cells were enriched with the EasySep Human T Cell Enrichment Kit and co-cultured with equal numbers of autologous T cell-negative cells as antigen-presenting cells. Cultures ran for around 10 days in IMDM with gentamicin, with half-media changes on days 3 and 7 adding IL-2, IL-7 and IL-15. An aliquot of 1M T cells was saved as an uncultured baseline condition, separate from the 75 to 100 T cell cultures. A total of some 83 T cell cultures were run, with each culture condition done in triplicate except for one peptide, which was done in duplicate. General conclusions and limits of the study: The assay identified only TCR beta chains and indicated proliferation to antigen, not T cell function or cytokine profile. Of the nine antigen-specific TCR beta clonotypes identified, more than five appeared cross-reactive for autologous or known escape epitope variants. About 5 clonotypes recognized the Nef KF9 family and one clonotype recognized the HW9 family, while no responses to the TAALDMSHF plasma variant were seen.

The EasySep Human CD8+ T Cell Enrichment Kit was used on day 10 to isolate CD8+ T cells from every culture. The CDR3 has 15 amino acids, counting the end cysteine and phenylalanine. The CDR3 DNA has 45 bases and is translated from base 1. Based on the germline V gene, the CDR1 and CDR2 sequences are SNHLY and FYNNEI. Relative to germline, V is 0 bases shorter and J is 7 bases shorter, with 13 bases between their ends. TCR beta CDR3 regions were sequenced at survey depth on the immunoSEQ platform. The QIAamp DNA micro kit was used to extract genomic DNA from every cultured and uncultured CD8+ T cell population. As for how the authors treated the data: Samples with fewer than 5,000 productive reads were excluded, which removed about 6% of the roughly 80 HIV peptide-stimulated cultures. Sequences were trimmed to CDR3 by a MANAFEST web app, and nonproductive sequences, CDR3s under 5 amino acids, and sequences not starting with C or ending with F/W were removed. Clonotypes were classified as antigen-specific only if expansion was observed in at least 2 of 3 replicates versus the no-peptide control at FDR 0.01, only within one epitope family. A specific clonotype also had to show a frequency at least fivefold higher than in wells stimulated with peptides from other epitope families. The source is immuneACCESS, and TCRdb retained only in-frame sequences with V and J called. Part of the clones is not carried over; for the studies checked, unresolved V genes explain less than half of this, and the remainder is unexplained. The DNA gave D and trimming, while V, J and clone size come from that table. A total of 5,500 to 7,500 clones appear in this sample, 60% to 80% of them only once. The ten largest clonotypes hold approximately 42% of the sample.

Source material: cultured CD8+ T cells derived from PBMCs. The chain is made from TRBV2 and TRBJ2-1; D gene: possibly TRBD1, on 6 matching bases. This clonotype was sampled from a male donor with HIV. The CDR3 protein: CASSEAREGENEQFF. At the DNA level, the sequence is TGTGCCAGCAGTGAAGCGCGAGAGGGGGAAAATGAGCAGTTCTTC.